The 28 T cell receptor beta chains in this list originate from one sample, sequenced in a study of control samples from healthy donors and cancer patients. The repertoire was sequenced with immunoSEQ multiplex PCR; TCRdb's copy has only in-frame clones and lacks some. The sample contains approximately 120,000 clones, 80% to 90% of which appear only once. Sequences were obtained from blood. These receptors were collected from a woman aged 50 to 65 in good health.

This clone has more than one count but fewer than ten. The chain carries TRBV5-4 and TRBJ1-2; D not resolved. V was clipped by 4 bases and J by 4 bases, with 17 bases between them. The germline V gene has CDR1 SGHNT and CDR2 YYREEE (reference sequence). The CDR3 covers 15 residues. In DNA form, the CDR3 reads TGTGCCAGCAGCGGGGTCCCCGCGGAGCCCTATGGCTACACCTTC. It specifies CASSGVPAEPYGYTF.

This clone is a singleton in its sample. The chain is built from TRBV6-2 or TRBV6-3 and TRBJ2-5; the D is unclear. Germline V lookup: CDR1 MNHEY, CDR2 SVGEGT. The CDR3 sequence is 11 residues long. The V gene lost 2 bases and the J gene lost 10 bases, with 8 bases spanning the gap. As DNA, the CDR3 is TGTGCCAGCAGTTACGACGGAGACCAGTACTTC. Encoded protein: CASSYDGDQYF.

The CDR3 coding sequence is TGCGCCAGCAGCCCCAGCGGAAACTCCTACAATGAGCAGTTCTTC. Translated, it gives CASSPSGNSYNEQFF. The V and J genes are TRBV4-1 and TRBJ2-1; D may be TRBD2 (5 bases). CDR1 and CDR2 from the germline V gene are MGHRA and YSYEKL. The CDR3 is 15 residues long. Trimming left V 4 bases short and J 0 bases short, with 10 bases between.

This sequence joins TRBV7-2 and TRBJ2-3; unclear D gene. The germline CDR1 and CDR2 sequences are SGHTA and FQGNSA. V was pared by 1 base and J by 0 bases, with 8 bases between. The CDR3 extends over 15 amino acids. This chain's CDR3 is CASSLEAISTDTQYF. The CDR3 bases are TGTGCCAGCAGCTTAGAAGCCATAAGCACAGATACGCAGTATTTT.

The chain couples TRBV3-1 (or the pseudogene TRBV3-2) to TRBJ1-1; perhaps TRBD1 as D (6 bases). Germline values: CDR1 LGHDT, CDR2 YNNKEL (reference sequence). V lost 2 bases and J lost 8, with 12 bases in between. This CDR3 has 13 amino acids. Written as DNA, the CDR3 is TGTGCCAGCAGCCAACTACTCAGGGGAGAAGCTTTCTTT. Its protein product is CASSQLLRGEAFF.

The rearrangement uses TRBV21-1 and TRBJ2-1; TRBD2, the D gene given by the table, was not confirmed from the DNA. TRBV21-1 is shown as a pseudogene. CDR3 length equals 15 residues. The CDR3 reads CASSLGLGPHNEQFF. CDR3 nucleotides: TGTGCCAGCAGCCTCGGACTAGGCCCTCACAATGAGCAGTTCTTC.

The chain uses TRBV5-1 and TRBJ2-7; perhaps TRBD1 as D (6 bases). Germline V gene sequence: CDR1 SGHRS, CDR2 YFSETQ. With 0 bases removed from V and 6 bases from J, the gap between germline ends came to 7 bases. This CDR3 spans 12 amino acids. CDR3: CASSLGTAEQYF. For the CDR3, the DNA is TGCGCCAGCAGCTTGGGGACAGCCGAGCAGTACTTC. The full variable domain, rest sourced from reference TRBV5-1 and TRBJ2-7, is KAGVTQTPRYLIKTRGQQVTLSCSPISGHRSVSWYQQTPGQGLQFLFEYFSETQRNKGNFPGRFSGRQFSNSRSEMNVSTLELGDSALYLCASSLGTAEQYFGPGTRLTVT.

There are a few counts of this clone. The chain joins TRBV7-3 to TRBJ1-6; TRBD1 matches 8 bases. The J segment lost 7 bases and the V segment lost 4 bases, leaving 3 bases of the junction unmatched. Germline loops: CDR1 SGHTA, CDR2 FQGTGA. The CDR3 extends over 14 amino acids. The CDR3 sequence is CASSWTGMNSPLHF. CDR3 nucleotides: TGTGCCAGCAGCTGGACAGGGATGAATTCACCCCTCCACTTT.

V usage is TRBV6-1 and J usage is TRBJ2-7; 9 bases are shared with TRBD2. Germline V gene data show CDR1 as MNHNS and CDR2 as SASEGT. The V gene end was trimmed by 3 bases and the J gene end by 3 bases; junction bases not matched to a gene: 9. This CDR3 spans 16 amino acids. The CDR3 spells CASSDLRTSADYEQYF. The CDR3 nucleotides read TGTGCCAGCAGTGACCTGCGGACTAGCGCCGACTACGAGCAGTACTTC.

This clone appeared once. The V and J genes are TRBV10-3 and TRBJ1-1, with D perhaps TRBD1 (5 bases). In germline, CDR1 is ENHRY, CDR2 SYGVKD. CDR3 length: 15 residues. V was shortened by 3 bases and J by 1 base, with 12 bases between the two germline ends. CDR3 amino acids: CAISDRGEGNTEAFF. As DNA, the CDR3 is TGTGCCATCAGTGATAGAGGGGAGGGGAACACTGAAGCTTTCTTT.

The CDR3, as DNA: TGCGCCAGCAGTGAAACGGGGAGCTCTGGAAACACCATATATTTT. Protein: CASSETGSSGNTIYF. The V and J genes are TRBV10-2 and TRBJ1-3; the D is unclear. The germline gives CDR1 WSHSY, CDR2 SAAADI. CDR3 length: 15 residues. V was pared by 3 bases and J by 0 bases, with 9 bases between.

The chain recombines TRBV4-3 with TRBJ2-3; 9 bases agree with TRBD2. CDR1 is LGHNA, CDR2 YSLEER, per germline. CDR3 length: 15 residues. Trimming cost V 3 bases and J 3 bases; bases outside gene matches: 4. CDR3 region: CASSHLAGLTDTQYF. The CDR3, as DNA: TGCGCCAGCAGCCACCTAGCGGGGTTGACAGATACGCAGTATTTT.

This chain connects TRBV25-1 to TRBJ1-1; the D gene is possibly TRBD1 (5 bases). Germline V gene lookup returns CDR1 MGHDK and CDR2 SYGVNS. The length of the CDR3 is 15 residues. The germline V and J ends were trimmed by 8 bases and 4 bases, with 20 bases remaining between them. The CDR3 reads CASGGSGVLGTEAFF. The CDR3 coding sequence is TGTGCCAGCGGGGGGTCGGGGGTACTGGGCACTGAAGCTTTCTTT.

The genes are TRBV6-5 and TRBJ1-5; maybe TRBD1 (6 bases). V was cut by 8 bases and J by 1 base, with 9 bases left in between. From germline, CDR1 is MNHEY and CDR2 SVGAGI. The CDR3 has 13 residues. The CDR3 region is CASSGQSNQPQHF. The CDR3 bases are TGTGCCAGCTCTGGACAGAGCAATCAGCCCCAGCATTTT.

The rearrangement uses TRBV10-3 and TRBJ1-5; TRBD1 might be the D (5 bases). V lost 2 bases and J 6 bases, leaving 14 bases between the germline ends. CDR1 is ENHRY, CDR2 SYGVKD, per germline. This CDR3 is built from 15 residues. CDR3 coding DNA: TGTGCCATCAGTGAGGCGGGGGGATTTCGTCAGCCCCAGCATTTT. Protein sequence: CAISEAGGFRQPQHF.

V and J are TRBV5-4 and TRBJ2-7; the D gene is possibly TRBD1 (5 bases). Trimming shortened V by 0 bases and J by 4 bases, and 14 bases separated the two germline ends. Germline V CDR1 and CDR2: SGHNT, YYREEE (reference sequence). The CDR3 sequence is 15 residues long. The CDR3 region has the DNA TGTGCCAGCAGCTTGGGGGCAGGGCCCGAATACGAGCAGTACTTC. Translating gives CASSLGAGPEYEQYF.

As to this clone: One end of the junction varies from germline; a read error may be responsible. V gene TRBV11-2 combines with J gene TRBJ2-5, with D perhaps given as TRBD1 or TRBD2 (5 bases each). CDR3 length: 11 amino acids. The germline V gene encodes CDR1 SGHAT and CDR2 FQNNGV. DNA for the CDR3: TGTGCCAGCAGCTTAAACTGGGACCTTAACTTC. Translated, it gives CASSLNWDLNF.

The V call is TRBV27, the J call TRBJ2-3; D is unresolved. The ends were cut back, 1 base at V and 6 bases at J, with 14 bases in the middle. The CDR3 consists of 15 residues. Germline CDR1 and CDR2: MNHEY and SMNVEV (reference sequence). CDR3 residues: CASSLLGVSLDTQYF. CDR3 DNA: TGTGCCAGCAGTTTATTGGGTGTCAGCCTGGATACGCAGTATTTT.

The CDR3 loop is CASSVRLAGETQYF. The CDR3 DNA reads as TGTGCCAGCAGTGTTAGGCTAGCAGGAGAGACCCAGTACTTC. This chain links TRBV2 with TRBJ2-5, with D possibly TRBD2 on 5 matching bases. Deletions cut 4 bases from V and 4 bases from J, with 13 bases between. Germline V gene lookup returns CDR1 SNHLY and CDR2 FYNNEI. CDR3 length equals 14 residues. Using reference TRBV2 and TRBJ2-5 for the parts outside the CDR3, the full variable domain is EPEVTQTPSHQVTQMGQEVILRCVPISNHLYFYWYRQILGQKVEFLVSFYNNEISEKSEIFDDQFSVERPDGSNFTLKIRSTKLEDSAMYFCASSVRLAGETQYFGPGTRLLVL.

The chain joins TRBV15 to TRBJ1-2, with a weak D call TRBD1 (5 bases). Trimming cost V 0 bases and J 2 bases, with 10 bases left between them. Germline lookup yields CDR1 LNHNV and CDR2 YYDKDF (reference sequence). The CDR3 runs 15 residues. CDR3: CATSREKGNNYGYTF. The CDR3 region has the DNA TGTGCCACCAGCAGAGAAAAGGGGAACAACTATGGCTACACCTTC.

The CDR3 DNA is TGTGCCAGCAGCTTAGCCGACACCGCGGGAAACACCATATATTTT. This sequence encodes CASSLADTAGNTIYF. The chain employs TRBV7-2 and TRBJ1-3; D is ambiguous. Deletions cut 0 bases from V and 4 bases from J, with 10 bases between. Germline lookup yields CDR1 SGHTA and CDR2 FQGNSA. This CDR3 is built from 15 residues. Full variable domain (rest looked up from reference TRBV7-2 and TRBJ1-3): GAGVSQSPSNKVTEKGKDVELRCDPISGHTALYWYRQSLGQGLEFLIYFQGNSAPDKSGLPSDRFSAERTGGSVSTLTIQRTQQEDSAVYLCASSLADTAGNTIYFGEGSWLTVV.

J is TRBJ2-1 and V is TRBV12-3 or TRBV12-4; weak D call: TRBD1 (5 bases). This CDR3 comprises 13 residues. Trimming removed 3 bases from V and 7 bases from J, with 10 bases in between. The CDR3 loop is CASSFQGLNEQFF. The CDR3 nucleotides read TGTGCCAGCAGTTTTCAGGGCCTGAATGAGCAGTTCTTC.

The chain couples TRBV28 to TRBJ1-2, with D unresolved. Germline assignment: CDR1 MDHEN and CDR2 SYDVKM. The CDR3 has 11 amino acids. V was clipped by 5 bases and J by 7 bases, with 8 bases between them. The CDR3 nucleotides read TGTGCCAGCAGTACAGTGTCTGGCTACACCTTC. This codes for CASSTVSGYTF.

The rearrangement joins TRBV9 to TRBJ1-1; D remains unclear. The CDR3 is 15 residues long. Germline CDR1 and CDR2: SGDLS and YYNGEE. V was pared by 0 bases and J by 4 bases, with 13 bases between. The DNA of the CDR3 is TGTGCCAGCAGCGTAGTGGTGGGTTCGGGCACTGAAGCTTTCTTT. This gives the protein CASSVVVGSGTEAFF.

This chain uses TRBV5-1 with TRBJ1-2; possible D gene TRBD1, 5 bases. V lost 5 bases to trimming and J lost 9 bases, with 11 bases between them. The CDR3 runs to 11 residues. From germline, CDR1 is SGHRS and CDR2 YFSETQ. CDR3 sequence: CASRGGGSYTF. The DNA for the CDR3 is TGCGCCAGCAGGGGGGGAGGAAGCTACACCTTC.

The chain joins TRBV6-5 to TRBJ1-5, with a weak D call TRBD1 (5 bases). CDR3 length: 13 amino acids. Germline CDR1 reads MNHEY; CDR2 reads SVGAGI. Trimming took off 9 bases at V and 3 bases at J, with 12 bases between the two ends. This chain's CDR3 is CASKGSHNQPQHF. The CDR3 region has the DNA TGTGCCAGTAAGGGGTCCCACAATCAGCCCCAGCATTTT.

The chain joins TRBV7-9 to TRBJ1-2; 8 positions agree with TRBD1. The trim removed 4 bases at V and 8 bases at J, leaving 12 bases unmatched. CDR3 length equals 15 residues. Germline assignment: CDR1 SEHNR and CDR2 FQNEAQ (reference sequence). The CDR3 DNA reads TGTGCCAGCAGCTCCAACAGGGGGGATGTAGAAGGCTACACCTTC. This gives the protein CASSSNRGDVEGYTF.

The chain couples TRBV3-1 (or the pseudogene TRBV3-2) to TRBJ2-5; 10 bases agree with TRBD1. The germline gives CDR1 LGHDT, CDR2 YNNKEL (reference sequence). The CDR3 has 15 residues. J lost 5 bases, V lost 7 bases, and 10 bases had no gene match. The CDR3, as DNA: TGTGCCAGCACCCGAGGGGGACAGGGGCACGAGACCCAGTACTTC. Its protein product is CASTRGGQGHETQYF.